This T cell receptor beta chain was identified in a study of cytomegalovirus exposure and HLA in healthy donors. Notes on the study in general: Available immune exposure information covered CMV serostatus only.

V shed 5 bases and J shed 5 bases, with 17 bases lying between them. CDR3 size: 15 residues. Per germline, CDR1 MGHDK and CDR2 SYGVNS. Use of 60 Vbeta and 13 Jbeta primers characterized the PCR. TCRdb's copy holds only in-frame clones and misses some; the assay was immunoSEQ multiplex PCR. Among 75,000 to 90,000 clones, approximately 79% were seen once, and the ten largest hold roughly 12%. Comments on this clone: Its target is not known.

The sequenced material came from PBMCs. V and J are TRBV25-1 and TRBJ2-3, with a tentative D call TRBD2 (6 bases). The sequence came from a human donor in good health. CDR3 bases: TGTGCCAGCAGTCTGCCGGGGCGGAGGGGAGATACGCAGTATTTT. This encodes CASSLPGRRGDTQYF.